This is a list of T cell receptor beta chains from one sample in a study of T cell repertoires in cytomegalovirus infection. TCRdb reanalysed the reads using MiXCR and keeps one entry per CDR3 protein. The sample includes 650,000 to 900,000 distinct CDR3 sequences, roughly 28% seen only once; the top ten take around 13%. No antigen has been assigned to these receptors. Here the sequenced sample was cultured CD8+ T cells from PBMCs, taken from culture after CMV antigen stimulation. Receptors were obtained from a human donor in good health (CMV status not recorded). Some clones in this sample may be carry-over from other donors' samples. The CDR3 runs from the conserved cysteine through the conserved F or W. Each record gives: V gene, CDR3 length, J gene, clone size, D gene, CDR3 DNA, CDR3 protein. A D gene is named only where the DNA matches it firmly. Expanded clones are given a class, and other clones once, few, many or no size at all.

>TRBV4-1|13|TRBJ2-2|NA|NA
TGCGCCAGCAGCCAAGAAGTGTCCGGGGAGCTGTTTTTT
CASSQEVSGELFF
>TRBV4-3|17|TRBJ2-5|NA|TRBD2
TGCGCCAGCAGCCAATGGCTAGCGGGGGCCCTCCAAGAGACCCAGTACTTC
CASSQWLAGALQETQYF
>TRBV20-1|15|TRBJ1-2|NA|TRBD1
TGCAGTGCTAGACCGAGGGACAGCGAACCCTATGGCTACACCTTC
CSARPRDSEPYGYTF
>TRBV7-8|14|TRBJ1-5|NA|NA
TGTGCCAGCAGCCCCGGGGGGACGGTCATACCCCAGCATTTT
CASSPGGTVIPQHF
>TRBV19|13|TRBJ1-1|NA|TRBD1
TGTGCCACACAGGGGCTTGGATACACTGAAGCTTTCTTT
CATQGLGYTEAFF
>TRBV12-3/TRBV12-4|13|TRBJ1-1|NA|NA
TGTGCCAGCAGGGGGACGTTGAACACTGAAGCTTTCTTT
CASRGTLNTEAFF
>TRBV6-2/TRBV6-3|14|TRBJ2-1|few|NA
TGTGCCAGCACGTATCCGGGAGCGGCGAATGAGCAGTTCTTC
CASTYPGAANEQFF
>TRBV19|17|TRBJ2-3|few|TRBD2
TGTGCCAGTAGTCGGAATCCGGGGGGACGGTCAACAGATACGCAGTATTTT
CASSRNPGGRSTDTQYF
>TRBV4-3|15|TRBJ1-2|few|NA
TGCGCCAGCAGCCAAGGTGTAGTCAGTAACTATGGCTACACCTTC
CASSQGVVSNYGYTF
>TRBV7-9|16|TRBJ2-7|few|NA
TGTGCCAGCAGCACTTCAACAGGGAACGGCGCCTACGAGCAGTACTTC
CASSTSTGNGAYEQYF
>TRBV9|14|TRBJ1-1|NA|NA
TGTGCCAGCAGCTTTCTATTGGGCAACACTGAAGCTTTCTTT
CASSFLLGNTEAFF
>TRBV4-1|16|TRBJ2-1|once|NA
TGCGCCAGCAGCCAGGTAGGGGGTGTCTCCTACAATGAGCAGTTCTTC
CASSQVGGVSYNEQFF
>TRBV7-4|16|TRBJ1-2|few|TRBD1
TGTGCCAGCATCGGACACGATAACGGACAGGACTATGGCTACACCTTC
CASIGHDNGQDYGYTF
>TRBV20-1|13|TRBJ2-1|NA|NA
TGCAGTGCTAGAGATAGGACATACAATGAGCAGTTCTTC
CSARDRTYNEQFF
>TRBV4-3|14|TRBJ2-6|NA|NA
TGCGCCAGCAGCCAAGGCAGGCAGGCCAACGTCCTGACTTTC
CASSQGRQANVLTF
>TRBV4-3|16|TRBJ1-5|NA|NA
TGCGCCAGCAGCCAAATCCGGGACGGTAAAGATCAGCCCCAGCATTTT
CASSQIRDGKDQPQHF
>TRBV11-2|15|TRBJ2-3|few|NA
TGTGCCAGCAGCGGGACCTCCCGAGGTACAGATACGCAGTATTTT
CASSGTSRGTDTQYF
>TRBV15|13|TRBJ2-7|NA|NA
TGTGCCACCAGCGGGGGACCGGGCGACGAGCAGTACTTC
CATSGGPGDEQYF
>TRBV7-9|17|TRBJ2-7|few|TRBD1
TGTGCCAGCAGCGCTAGACAGGGACAGGGAGGCTCCTACGAGCAGTACTTC
CASSARQGQGGSYEQYF
>TRBV5-1|17|TRBJ2-2|NA|TRBD2
TGCGCCAGCAGCTCACTAGCGATCACGGGGGGAACCGGGGAGCTGTTTTTT
CASSSLAITGGTGELFF
>TRBV27|12|TRBJ1-1|many|NA
TGTGCCAGCAGACAGGAGAACACTGAAGCTTTCTTT
CASRQENTEAFF